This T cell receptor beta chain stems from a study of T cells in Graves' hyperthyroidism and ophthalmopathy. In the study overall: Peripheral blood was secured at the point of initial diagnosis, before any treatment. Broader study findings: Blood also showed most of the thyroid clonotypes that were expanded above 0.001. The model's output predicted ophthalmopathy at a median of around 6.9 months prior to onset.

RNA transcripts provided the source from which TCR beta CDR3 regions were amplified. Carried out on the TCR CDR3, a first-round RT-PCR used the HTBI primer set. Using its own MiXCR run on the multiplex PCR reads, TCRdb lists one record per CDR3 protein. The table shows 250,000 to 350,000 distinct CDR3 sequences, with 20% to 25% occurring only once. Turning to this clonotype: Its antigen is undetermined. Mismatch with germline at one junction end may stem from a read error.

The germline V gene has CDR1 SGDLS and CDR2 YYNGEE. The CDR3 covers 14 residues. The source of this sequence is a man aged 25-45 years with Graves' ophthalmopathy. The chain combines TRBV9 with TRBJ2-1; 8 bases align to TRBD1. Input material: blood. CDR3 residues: CVSSVQQGGNEQFF. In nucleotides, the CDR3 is TGTGTCAGCAGCGTCCAACAGGGGGGCAATGAGCAGTTCTTC.